These 32 T cell receptor beta chains share one sample of origin, sequenced in a study of beta chain features in type 1 diabetes. All of the isolated RNA was reverse transcribed, so expressed TCRB transcripts were sequenced. Sequencing used immunoSEQ multiplex PCR; TCRdb keeps in-frame clones, though not all of them. The table lists roughly 610,000 clones, about 16% of them singletons. Material for sequencing was naive CD4+ T cells from blood. The receptors come from a man aged 18 to 29 in good health.

Only a few counts were recorded for this clone. This chain uses TRBV30 with TRBJ1-2; no clear D gene. Looked up from germline, CDR1 is GTSNPN and CDR2 is SVGIG (reference sequence). The CDR3 spans 14 residues. V gave up 3 bases and J gave up 4 bases, with 15 bases separating them. CDR3 residues: CAWSASDPPYGYTF. The CDR3, as DNA: TGTGCCTGGAGCGCCTCTGATCCCCCCTATGGCTACACCTTC.

The rearrangement joins TRBV27 to TRBJ1-6; TRBD1 matches 7 bases. Germline V gene lookup returns CDR1 MNHEY and CDR2 SMNVEV (reference sequence). The CDR3 sequence is 17 residues long. With V trimmed by 2 bases and J by 0 bases, 4 bases remained unmatched. Written as DNA, the CDR3 is TGTGCCAGCAGTTTAGAAGGGGGCGCCTCCTATAATTCACCCCTCCACTTT. The encoded protein is CASSLEGGASYNSPLHF.

The rearrangement links TRBV29-1 to TRBJ2-5; TRBD2 might be the D (6 bases). The germline V gene encodes CDR1 SQVTM and CDR2 ANQGSEA. The CDR3 sequence is 13 residues long. The V end was cut by 6 bases, the J end by 4 bases, with 15 bases between. The CDR3 DNA is TGCAGCGTCGGGTGGCGGGAAAGAGAGACCCAGTACTTC. It codes for CSVGWRERETQYF.

The chain couples TRBV7-2 to TRBJ1-2; maybe TRBD1 (5 bases). V shed 1 base and J shed 4 bases, with 10 bases lying between them. Germline CDR1 SGHTA, CDR2 FQGNSA. This CDR3 has 14 residues. The CDR3 spells CASSLVQGSYGYTF. The CDR3, as DNA: TGTGCCAGCAGCTTAGTCCAGGGAAGCTATGGCTACACCTTC.

This clone was found a few times. The chain joins TRBV7-9 to TRBJ2-7; the D call may be TRBD1 or TRBD2 (5 bases each). Trimming pared 5 bases from V and 0 bases from J, leaving 8 bases between. CDR1 is SEHNR and CDR2 is FQNEAQ in the germline V gene (reference sequence). The CDR3 is made up of 13 amino acids. The CDR3 nucleotides read TGTGCCAGCAGCCGGGGCGGCTCCTACGAGCAGTACTTC. Translation: CASSRGGSYEQYF.

This clone was observed a few times. This chain connects TRBV5-1 to TRBJ1-2, with 7 bases identical to TRBD1. The trim removed 4 bases at V and 5 bases at J, leaving 8 bases unmatched. Per germline, CDR1 SGHRS and CDR2 YFSETQ. The CDR3 extends over 14 amino acids. The CDR3 sequence is CASSIDRARYGYTF. The CDR3, as DNA: TGCGCCAGCAGCATTGACAGGGCTCGTTATGGCTACACCTTC.

J is TRBJ2-6 and V is TRBV28, with a tentative D call TRBD1 (6 bases). Trimming took off 11 bases at V and 1 base at J, with 15 bases between the two ends. The V gene's germline CDR1 is MDHEN and CDR2 SYDVKM. This CDR3 is 15 amino acids long. CDR3 loop: CAHKERGSGANVLTF. In DNA form, the CDR3 reads TGTGCCCACAAAGAGAGGGGGTCTGGGGCCAACGTCCTGACTTTC.

The V call is TRBV27, the J call TRBJ2-7, with 7 bases fitting TRBD1. CDR3 length: 14 residues. V dropped 4 bases and J dropped 7; count of bases not matched to a gene: 10. Germline V gene sequence: CDR1 MNHEY, CDR2 SMNVEV (reference sequence). CDR3 in DNA: TGTGCCAGCAGTTCCCGGGACAGTGAAAGGGAGCAGTACTTC. It specifies CASSSRDSEREQYF.

The CDR3 DNA is TGCAGCGTTGAAGGGAGACAGCGCACTGAAGCTTTCTTT. Amino acid sequence: CSVEGRQRTEAFF. The chain is built from TRBV29-1 and TRBJ1-1; D possibly corresponds to TRBD1 (5 bases). With 1 base removed from V and 4 bases from J, the gap between germline ends came to 10 bases. From germline, CDR1 is SQVTM and CDR2 ANQGSEA. The CDR3 is made up of 13 amino acids.

V usage is TRBV15 and J usage is TRBJ1-2; TRBD1 might be the D (6 bases). Trimming shortened V by 3 bases and J by 5 bases, and 16 bases separated the two germline ends. CDR3 length equals 15 residues. Germline V gene sequence: CDR1 LNHNV, CDR2 YYDKDF (reference sequence). The CDR3 DNA reads TGTGCCACCAGCAGCCAAGGCAGGGGCCGGTATGGCTACACCTTC. Translated: CATSSQGRGRYGYTF.

The rearrangement uses TRBV7-3 and TRBJ1-4; the match to TRBD1 covers 8 bases. In germline, CDR1 is SGHTA, CDR2 FQGTGA. The CDR3 sequence is 15 residues long. With 5 bases clipped from V and 3 bases from J, the junction kept 5 bases outside the gene matches. The CDR3 DNA reads TGTGCCAGCAGCGTACAGGGGGTACCTAATGAAAAACTGTTTTTT. Amino acids: CASSVQGVPNEKLFF. The whole variable domain, filled in from reference TRBV7-3 and TRBJ1-4, reads GAGVSQTPSNKVTEKGKYVELRCDPISGHTALYWYRQSLGQGPEFLIYFQGTGAADDSGLPNDRFFAVRPEGSVSTLKIQRTERGDSAVYLCASSVQGVPNEKLFFGSGTQLSVL.

This chain connects TRBV28 to TRBJ1-5; possibly TRBD1 for D (5 bases). The CDR3 totals 13 residues. With 7 bases removed from V and 7 bases from J, the gap between germline ends came to 14 bases. Germline CDR1 is MDHEN and CDR2 is SYDVKM. CDR3 in amino acids: CASIRGREQPQHF. The CDR3 bases are TGTGCCAGCATCCGGGGCAGGGAACAGCCCCAGCATTTT.

The chain couples TRBV7-2 to TRBJ1-1, with 12 bases aligning to TRBD1. Trimming cost V 7 bases and J 5 bases; bases outside gene matches: 14. The CDR3 runs 17 residues. Germline CDR1 reads SGHTA; CDR2 reads FQGNSA. The CDR3 reads CASNRRPGQGAYTEAFF. CDR3 sequence (DNA): TGTGCCAGCAACAGACGTCCGGGACAGGGGGCGTATACTGAAGCTTTCTTT.

This clone has just a few counts. The chain has TRBV19 and TRBJ2-7; tentatively, D is TRBD1 (6 bases). The CDR3 is 16 amino acids. Germline CDR1 LNHDA, CDR2 SQIVND (reference sequence). Trimming removed 2 bases at V and 3 bases at J, with 17 bases between. This chain's CDR3 is CASSISLGATIYEQYF. The CDR3 DNA reads as TGTGCCAGTAGTATAAGTTTGGGGGCGACGATCTACGAGCAGTACTTC.

This clone was seen a few times. J is TRBJ2-7 and V is TRBV7-2, with 12 bases identical to TRBD2. CDR3 length equals 15 residues. Germline values: CDR1 SGHTA, CDR2 FQGNSA. V lost 3 bases, J lost 3 bases, and 3 bases stayed unmatched. In DNA, the CDR3 is TGTGCCAGCAGCTTGGGACTAGCGGGTTTCTACGAGCAGTACTTC. Its protein is CASSLGLAGFYEQYF.

The chain is built from TRBV18 and TRBJ1-1; D gene uncertain. CDR3 length: 11 residues. Germline V gene lookup returns CDR1 KGHSH and CDR2 LQKENI. Trimming removed 3 bases at V and 11 bases at J, with 10 bases between. The CDR3, as DNA: TGTGCCAGCTCACCCAACGATTGGGCTTTCTTT. Protein product: CASSPNDWAFF.

The chain recombines TRBV30 with TRBJ1-1; TRBD1 might be the D (6 bases). Germline V gene sequence: CDR1 GTSNPN, CDR2 SVGIG (reference sequence). The CDR3 is 17 amino acids. Trimming left V 5 bases short and J 5 bases short, with 27 bases between. The CDR3 region is CAWVDHQRNRVWTEAFF. CDR3 bases: TGTGCCTGGGTTGACCATCAGAGGAACAGGGTTTGGACTGAAGCTTTCTTT.

The chain recombines TRBV7-8 with TRBJ1-5, with 10 bases that match TRBD1. V dropped 3 bases and J dropped 3; count of bases not matched to a gene: 8. There are 17 residues in the CDR3. The germline V gene has CDR1 SGHVS and CDR2 FQNEAQ. Written as DNA, the CDR3 is TGTGCCAGCAGCTTTTCCCGAGGACAGGGGGTCAATCAGCCCCAGCATTTT. This codes for CASSFSRGQGVNQPQHF.

As for this clone: This sample also contains other DNA sequences that code for the same CDR3. This sequence joins TRBV6-5 and TRBJ2-6, with D uncertain. V was clipped by 0 bases and J by 1 base, with 7 bases between them. Germline-derived CDR1 and CDR2 are MNHEY and SVGAGI. CDR3 size: 16 residues. CDR3 coding DNA: TGTGCCAGCAGTTACTCACGAAGTTCTGGGGCCAACGTCCTGACTTTC. This gives the protein CASSYSRSSGANVLTF.

This clone has just a few counts. This rearrangement joins TRBV5-6 to TRBJ1-2, with 8 bases lining up with TRBD1. Per the germline V gene, CDR1 is SGHDT and CDR2 is YYEEEE. With 4 bases clipped from V and 6 bases from J, the junction kept 8 bases outside the gene matches. The CDR3 runs to 14 residues. CDR3 in DNA: TGTGCCAGCAGCCCGGACAGGGTTGGCAATGGCTACACCTTC. Its protein product is CASSPDRVGNGYTF. The variable domain in full, with the rest retrieved from reference TRBV5-6 and TRBJ1-2, is DAGVTQSPTHLIKTRGQQVTLRCSPKSGHDTVSWYQQALGQGPQFIFQYYEEEERQRGNFPDRFSGHQFPNYSSELNVNALLLGDSALYLCASSPDRVGNGYTFGSGTRLTVV.

This clone showed up many times. The chain joins TRBV11-2 to TRBJ2-1; D uncertain. This CDR3 is 8 amino acids long. V was clipped by 5 bases and J by 14 bases, with 4 bases between them. Germline CDR1 SGHAT, CDR2 FQNNGV. CDR3 DNA sequence: TGTGCCAGCAGCAGGGAGTTCTTC. It encodes CASSREFF.

J is TRBJ2-2 and V is TRBV7-3, with D hard to call. The CDR3 has 13 amino acids. Germline lookup yields CDR1 SGHTA and CDR2 FQGTGA. V lost 5 bases and J lost 0, with 4 bases in between. The CDR3 DNA follows: TGTGCCAGCAGCCTATCGAACACCGGGGAGCTGTTTTTT. It yields the protein CASSLSNTGELFF. The whole variable domain, remainder taken from reference TRBV7-3 and TRBJ2-2, is GAGVSQTPSNKVTEKGKYVELRCDPISGHTALYWYRQSLGQGPEFLIYFQGTGAADDSGLPNDRFFAVRPEGSVSTLKIQRTERGDSAVYLCASSLSNTGELFFGEGSRLTVL.

This chain links TRBV28 with TRBJ1-2; TRBD1 matches at 11 bases. Germline V gene data show CDR1 as MDHEN and CDR2 as SYDVKM. The CDR3 has 15 amino acids. Trimming cost V 4 bases and J 5 bases; bases outside gene matches: 6. This CDR3 is CASSWGGQGAYGYTF. CDR3 coding DNA: TGTGCCAGCAGTTGGGGTGGACAGGGGGCTTATGGCTACACCTTC.

The chain carries TRBV4-2 and TRBJ2-2, with 12 bases identical to TRBD2. CDR1 is LGHNA and CDR2 is YNFKEQ in the germline V gene. V trimming: 3 bases; J trimming: 5 bases; junction bases outside the gene matches: 4. The CDR3 totals 16 residues. CDR3 protein: CASSQEGLAGTGELFF. The CDR3 DNA reads TGTGCCAGCAGCCAGGAAGGACTAGCGGGAACCGGGGAGCTGTTTTTT.

In regard to this clone: The junction differs from germline at one of its ends, possibly a read error. The V and J genes are TRBV18 and TRBJ2-7; D perhaps matches TRBD1 (6 bases). Germline V gene lookup returns CDR1 KGHSH and CDR2 LQKENI. The length of the CDR3 is 16 residues. The CDR3 is CASSPLRLYRDYEQYF. CDR3 nucleotide sequence: TGTGCCAGCTCCCCACTACGACTGTACAGGGACTACGAGCAGTACTTC.

V usage is TRBV7-3 and J usage is TRBJ2-7, with no clear D. Trimming removed 8 bases at V and 3 bases at J, with 5 bases between. In germline, CDR1 is SGHTA, CDR2 FQGTGA. This CDR3 is 10 amino acids long. CDR3 in DNA: TGTGCCAGCGGCGACTACGAGCAGTACTTC. As protein: CASGDYEQYF. Using reference TRBV7-3 and TRBJ2-7 for the parts outside the CDR3, the full variable domain is GAGVSQTPSNKVTEKGKYVELRCDPISGHTALYWYRQSLGQGPEFLIYFQGTGAADDSGLPNDRFFAVRPEGSVSTLKIQRTERGDSAVYLCASGDYEQYFGPGTRLTVT.

The gene calls are TRBV18 and TRBJ2-3; the D gene is possibly TRBD2 (6 bases). The V gene's germline CDR1 is KGHSH and CDR2 LQKENI. V gave up 10 bases and J gave up 3 bases, with 14 bases separating them. This CDR3 has 13 amino acids. The CDR3 sequence: CATAGLGTDTQYF. CDR3 DNA sequence: TGTGCCACCGCGGGACTCGGAACAGATACGCAGTATTTT.

The genes are TRBV5-1 and TRBJ2-2, with 7 bases lining up with TRBD1. The CDR3 runs to 15 residues. J gave up 2 bases and V 5 bases, and 6 bases lay outside the gene matches. Germline loops: CDR1 SGHRS, CDR2 YFSETQ. CDR3 DNA: TGCGCCAGCAGGTCCGGGACAGAAAACACCGGGGAGCTGTTTTTT. Its translation: CASRSGTENTGELFF.

This clone was seen a handful of times. J is TRBJ1-2 and V is TRBV30; D might be TRBD1 (5 bases). V was pared by 0 bases and J by 4 bases, with 12 bases between. Germline CDR1 GTSNPN, CDR2 SVGIG (reference sequence). The CDR3 has 14 residues. The CDR3 coding sequence is TGTGCCTGGAGTGTACAGGTGTTTAGCTATGGCTACACCTTC. Residues: CAWSVQVFSYGYTF.

The CDR3 reads CASSIGQGGQPQHF. In DNA, the CDR3 is TGTGCCAGTAGTATAGGGCAGGGCGGTCAGCCCCAGCATTTT. J is TRBJ1-5 and V is TRBV19, with D possibly being TRBD1 (5 bases). The V end lost 1 base, the J end lost 6 bases, and 10 bases lay between the germline ends. Germline CDR1 and CDR2: LNHDA and SQIVND (reference sequence). CDR3 size: 14 residues.

CDR3 sequence (DNA): TGTGCCAGCACCCGACAGGGTGATAAGACCCAGTACTTC. Translating gives CASTRQGDKTQYF. The rearrangement uses TRBV18 and TRBJ2-5; 7 bases agree with TRBD1. CDR1 is KGHSH and CDR2 is LQKENI in the germline V gene. J lost 6 bases, V lost 8 bases, and 9 bases had no gene match. The CDR3 consists of 13 residues.

This clone showed up just a few times. The rearrangement links TRBV6-5 to TRBJ2-5; D unclear. Trimming shortened V by 6 bases and J by 5 bases, and 10 bases separated the two germline ends. Germline V CDR1 and CDR2: MNHEY, SVGAGI. The CDR3 length is 12 residues. The CDR3 spells CASSRLPETQYF. The DNA for the CDR3 is TGTGCCAGCAGCCGATTACCCGAGACCCAGTACTTC.